These 12 T cell receptor beta chains were sequenced from one sample in a study of OX40 agonist ivuxolimab in advanced cancers. The data were produced by immunoSEQ multiplex PCR, yet TCRdb's version contains in-frame clones alone and is incomplete. This sample has around 72,000 clones, with about 85% found just once. The sequences come from CD4+ or CD8+ T cells sorted from blood, collected in a trial of the OX40 agonist ivuxolimab. The origin of the receptors is an adult with an advanced solid tumor such as melanoma, head and neck, liver or kidney cancer.

The rearrangement links TRBV2 to TRBJ1-2, with D maybe TRBD1 (6 bases). Per germline, CDR1 SNHLY and CDR2 FYNNEI. The V end lost 6 bases, the J end lost 5 bases, and 13 bases lay between the germline ends. The CDR3 is 13 amino acids. The CDR3 is CASRSGTLYGYTF. CDR3 in DNA: TGTGCCAGCAGATCCGGGACACTTTATGGCTACACCTTC.

The chain recombines TRBV5-6 with TRBJ2-7; tentatively, D is TRBD1 (5 bases). V lost 4 bases to trimming and J lost 2 bases, with 10 bases between them. CDR3 length: 13 amino acids. CDR1 and CDR2 (germline): SGHDT, YYEEEE. CDR3 region: CASSLTATYEQYF. CDR3 sequence (DNA): TGTGCCAGCAGCCTGACAGCAACCTACGAGCAGTACTTC.

J is TRBJ1-2 and V is TRBV5-1; 9 bases map to TRBD1. The J segment lost 0 bases and the V segment lost 2 bases, leaving 2 bases of the junction unmatched. The V gene's germline CDR1 is SGHRS and CDR2 YFSETQ. The CDR3 loop spans 15 amino acids. CDR3 region: CASSFRTGANYGYTF. The CDR3 nucleotides are TGCGCCAGCAGCTTTAGGACAGGGGCTAACTATGGCTACACCTTC.

The V call is TRBV10-3, the J call TRBJ1-2; D unresolved. CDR1 and CDR2 from the germline V gene are ENHRY and SYGVKD. Trimming shortened V by 6 bases and J by 1 base, and 18 bases separated the two germline ends. The CDR3 contains 16 residues. CDR3 DNA sequence: TGTGCCATCAGCGAAAAGTACAGCGGTAGTAACTATGGCTACACCTTC. Its translation: CAISEKYSGSNYGYTF.

The chain uses TRBV10-3 and TRBJ1-4; tentative D call: TRBD1 (6 bases). The V and J ends lost 9 bases and 8 bases respectively, with 16 bases between them. This CDR3 comprises 13 residues. CDR1 and CDR2 (germline): ENHRY, SYGVKD. CDR3 nucleotides: TGTGCCATTAAAGGGGGAATGGAGGAAAAACTGTTTTTT. Translation gives CAIKGGMEEKLFF.

The chain carries TRBV27 and TRBJ1-4; no definite D call. Per germline, CDR1 MNHEY and CDR2 SMNVEV (reference sequence). V was shortened by 2 bases and J by 8 bases, with 9 bases between the two germline ends. The CDR3 spans 13 residues. CDR3 amino acids: CASSLNSWEKLFF. The CDR3 region has the DNA TGTGCCAGCAGTTTAAACAGTTGGGAAAAACTGTTTTTT.

The chain links TRBV9 to TRBJ2-3, with TRBD1 matching 7 bases. CDR3 length: 15 amino acids. Germline assignment: CDR1 SGDLS and CDR2 YYNGEE. V shed 0 bases, J shed 5 bases, and the junction held 6 bases outside the gene matches. CDR3 coding DNA: TGTGCCAGCAGCGTAGGTACAGGGGTGGGAGATACGCAGTATTTT. This codes for CASSVGTGVGDTQYF.

V gene TRBV6-4 combines with J gene TRBJ1-2; weak D call: TRBD1 (5 bases). V lost 3 bases and J 5 bases, leaving 10 bases between the germline ends. Germline assignment: CDR1 MRHNA and CDR2 SNTAGT. This CDR3 is 13 amino acids long. CDR3 in amino acids: CASSERDGYGYTF. The CDR3 DNA sequence: TGTGCCAGCAGTGAAAGGGACGGTTATGGCTACACCTTC.

The chain carries TRBV27 and TRBJ2-5; 14 nucleotides agree with TRBD2. V shed 3 bases, J shed 5 bases, and the junction held 8 bases outside the gene matches. The germline CDR1 and CDR2 sequences are MNHEY and SMNVEV (reference sequence). CDR3 size: 17 residues. The CDR3 bases are TGTGCCAGCAGTTTTTCCGGACTAGCGGGAGGTCGGGAGACCCAGTACTTC. It yields the protein CASSFSGLAGGRETQYF.

This clone appeared a few times. The V and J genes are TRBV5-1 and TRBJ2-7; 10 nucleotides align to TRBD2. This CDR3 contains 15 residues. The V segment lost 2 bases and the J segment 4 bases; nucleotides outside the gene matches: 6. Germline CDR1 reads SGHRS; CDR2 reads YFSETQ. Here the CDR3 reads CASSFLAGDLYEQYF. For the CDR3, the DNA is TGCGCCAGCAGCTTCCTAGCGGGAGATTTATACGAGCAGTACTTC.

This chain connects TRBV5-1 to TRBJ1-1; weak D call: TRBD1 (5 bases). V lost 3 bases, J lost 4 bases, and 10 bases lay in between. CDR3 length: 13 residues. CDR1 is SGHRS and CDR2 is YFSETQ in the germline V gene. The DNA for the CDR3 is TGCGCCAGCAGCTGGGGGGACGTCACTGAAGCTTTCTTT. Its translation: CASSWGDVTEAFF.

The rearrangement links TRBV13 to TRBJ2-7; 7 bases are shared with TRBD2. V dropped 0 bases and J dropped 4; count of bases not matched to a gene: 3. Germline lookup yields CDR1 PRHDT and CDR2 FYEKMQ (reference sequence). This CDR3 contains 14 residues. Here the CDR3 DNA reads TGTGCCAGCAGCTTAGGGGGAGGGGTTTACGAGCAGTACTTC. Translating it yields CASSLGGGVYEQYF.